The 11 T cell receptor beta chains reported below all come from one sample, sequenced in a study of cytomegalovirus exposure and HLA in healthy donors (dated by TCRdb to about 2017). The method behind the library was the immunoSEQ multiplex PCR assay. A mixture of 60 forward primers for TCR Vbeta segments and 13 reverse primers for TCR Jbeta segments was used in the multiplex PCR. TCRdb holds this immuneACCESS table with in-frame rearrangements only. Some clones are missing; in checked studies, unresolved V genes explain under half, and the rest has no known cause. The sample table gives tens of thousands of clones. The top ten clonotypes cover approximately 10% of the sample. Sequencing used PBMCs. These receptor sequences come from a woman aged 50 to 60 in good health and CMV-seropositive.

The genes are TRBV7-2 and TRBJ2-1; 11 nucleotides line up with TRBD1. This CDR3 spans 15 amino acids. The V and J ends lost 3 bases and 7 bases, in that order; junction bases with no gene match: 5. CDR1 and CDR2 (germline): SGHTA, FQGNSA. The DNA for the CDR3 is TGTGCCAGCAGCTTGGGTGGGACAGGGGGTAATGAGCAGTTCTTC. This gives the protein CASSLGGTGGNEQFF.

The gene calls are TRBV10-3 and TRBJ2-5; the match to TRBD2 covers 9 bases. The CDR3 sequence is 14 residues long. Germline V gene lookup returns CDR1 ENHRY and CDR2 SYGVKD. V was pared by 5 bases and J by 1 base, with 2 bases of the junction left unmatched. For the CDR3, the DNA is TGTGCCATCAGTCCTAGCGGGGCCCAAGAGACCCAGTACTTC. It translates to CAISPSGAQETQYF.

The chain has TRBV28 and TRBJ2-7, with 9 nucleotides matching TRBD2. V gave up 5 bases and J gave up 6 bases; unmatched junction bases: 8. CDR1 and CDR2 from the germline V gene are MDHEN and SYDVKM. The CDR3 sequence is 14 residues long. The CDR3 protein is CASSLSGRRSEQYF. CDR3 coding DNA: TGTGCCAGCAGTCTAAGCGGGAGGAGGAGCGAGCAGTACTTC.

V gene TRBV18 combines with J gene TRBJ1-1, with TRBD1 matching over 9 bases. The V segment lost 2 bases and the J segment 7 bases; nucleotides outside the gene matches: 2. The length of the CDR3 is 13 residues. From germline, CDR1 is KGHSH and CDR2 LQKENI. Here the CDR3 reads CASSPGTGLEAFF. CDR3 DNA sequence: TGTGCCAGCTCACCAGGGACAGGGCTTGAAGCTTTCTTT.

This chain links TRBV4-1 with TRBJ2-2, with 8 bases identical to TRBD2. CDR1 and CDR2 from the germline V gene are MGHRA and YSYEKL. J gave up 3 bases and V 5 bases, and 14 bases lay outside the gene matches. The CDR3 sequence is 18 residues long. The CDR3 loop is CASSKYPPGAGDTGELFF. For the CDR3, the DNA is TGCGCCAGCAGCAAATACCCACCCGGAGCGGGGGACACCGGGGAGCTGTTTTTT.

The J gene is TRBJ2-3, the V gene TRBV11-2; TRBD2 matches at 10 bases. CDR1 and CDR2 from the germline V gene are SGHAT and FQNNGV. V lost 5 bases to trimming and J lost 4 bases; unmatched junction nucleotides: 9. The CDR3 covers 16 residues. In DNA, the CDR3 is TGTGCCAGCAGCCGTGGGGGGGGACTAGCGCCAGATACGCAGTATTTT. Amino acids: CASSRGGGLAPDTQYF.

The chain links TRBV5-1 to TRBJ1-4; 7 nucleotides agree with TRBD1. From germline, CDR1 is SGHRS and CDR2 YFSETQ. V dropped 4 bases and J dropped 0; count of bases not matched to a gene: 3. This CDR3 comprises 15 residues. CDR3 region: CASSVGQATNEKLFF. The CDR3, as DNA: TGCGCCAGCAGCGTTGGACAGGCAACTAATGAAAAACTGTTTTTT.

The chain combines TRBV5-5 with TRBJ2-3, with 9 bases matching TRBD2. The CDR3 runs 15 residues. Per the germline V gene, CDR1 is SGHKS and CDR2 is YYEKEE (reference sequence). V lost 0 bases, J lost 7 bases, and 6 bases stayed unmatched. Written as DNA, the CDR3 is TGTGCCAGCAGCTTGGCCTCTAGCGGGGACCATACGCAGTATTTT. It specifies CASSLASSGDHTQYF.

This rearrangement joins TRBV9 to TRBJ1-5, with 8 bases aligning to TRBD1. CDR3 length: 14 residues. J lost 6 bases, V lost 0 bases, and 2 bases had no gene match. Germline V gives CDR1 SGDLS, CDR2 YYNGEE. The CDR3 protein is CASSVGQGIQPQHF. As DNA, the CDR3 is TGTGCCAGCAGCGTAGGACAGGGGATTCAGCCCCAGCATTTT.

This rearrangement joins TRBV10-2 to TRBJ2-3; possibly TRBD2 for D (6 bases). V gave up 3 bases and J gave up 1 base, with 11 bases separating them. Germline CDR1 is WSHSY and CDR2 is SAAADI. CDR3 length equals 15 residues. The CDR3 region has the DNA TGCGCCAGCAGTGATGGAGGGAGTGGCACAGATACGCAGTATTTT. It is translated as CASSDGGSGTDTQYF.

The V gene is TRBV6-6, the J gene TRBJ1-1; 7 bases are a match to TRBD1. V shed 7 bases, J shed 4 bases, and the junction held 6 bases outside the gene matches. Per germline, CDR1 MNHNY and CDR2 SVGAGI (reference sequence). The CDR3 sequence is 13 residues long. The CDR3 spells CASNDRTGTEAFF. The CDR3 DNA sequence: TGTGCCAGCAACGACCGGACAGGCACTGAAGCTTTCTTT.